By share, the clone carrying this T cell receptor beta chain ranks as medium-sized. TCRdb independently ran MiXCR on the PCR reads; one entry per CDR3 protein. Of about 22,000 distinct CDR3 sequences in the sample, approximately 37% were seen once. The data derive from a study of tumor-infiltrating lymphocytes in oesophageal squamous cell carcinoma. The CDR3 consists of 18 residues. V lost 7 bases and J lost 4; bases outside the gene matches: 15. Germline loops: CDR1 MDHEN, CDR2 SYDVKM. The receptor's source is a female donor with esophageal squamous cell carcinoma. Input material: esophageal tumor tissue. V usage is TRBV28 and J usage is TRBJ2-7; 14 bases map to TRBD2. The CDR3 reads CASTSQGTSGRFLYEQYF. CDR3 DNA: TGTGCCAGCACTTCTCAGGGGACTAGCGGGAGATTTTTGTACGAGCAGTACTTC.